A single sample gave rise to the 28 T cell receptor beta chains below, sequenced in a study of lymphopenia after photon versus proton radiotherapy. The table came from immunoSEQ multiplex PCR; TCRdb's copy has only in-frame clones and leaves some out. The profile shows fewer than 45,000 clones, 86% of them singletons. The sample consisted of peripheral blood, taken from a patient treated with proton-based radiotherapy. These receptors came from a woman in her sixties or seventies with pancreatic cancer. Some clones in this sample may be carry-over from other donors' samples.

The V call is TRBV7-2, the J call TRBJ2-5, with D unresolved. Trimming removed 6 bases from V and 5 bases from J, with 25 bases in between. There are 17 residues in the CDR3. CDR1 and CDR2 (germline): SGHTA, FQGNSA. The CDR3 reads CASSESSWITVDETQYF. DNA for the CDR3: TGTGCCAGCAGTGAATCTTCGTGGATCACCGTCGACGAGACCCAGTACTTC.

The CDR3, as DNA: TGTGCCATCAGTGAGTCGAATGCAGATACGCAGTATTTT. Its protein is CAISESNADTQYF. V and J are TRBV10-3 and TRBJ2-3; D is undetermined. The CDR3 consists of 13 residues. Trimming removed 0 bases at V and 4 bases at J, with 5 bases between. Germline CDR1 and CDR2: ENHRY and SYGVKD.

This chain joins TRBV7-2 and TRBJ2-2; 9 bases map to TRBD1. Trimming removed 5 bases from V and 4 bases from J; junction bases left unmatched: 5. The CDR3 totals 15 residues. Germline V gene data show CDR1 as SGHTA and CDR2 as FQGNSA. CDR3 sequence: CASSRDRATTGELFF. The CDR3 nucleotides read TGTGCCAGCAGCCGGGACAGGGCGACCACCGGGGAGCTGTTTTTT. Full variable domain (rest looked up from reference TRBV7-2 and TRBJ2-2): GAGVSQSPSNKVTEKGKDVELRCDPISGHTALYWYRQSLGQGLEFLIYFQGNSAPDKSGLPSDRFSAERTGGSVSTLTIQRTQQEDSAVYLCASSRDRATTGELFFGEGSRLTVL.

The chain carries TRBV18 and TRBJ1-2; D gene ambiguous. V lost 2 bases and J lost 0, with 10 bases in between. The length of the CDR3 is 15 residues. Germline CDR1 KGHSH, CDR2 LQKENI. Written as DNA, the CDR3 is TGTGCCAGCTCACCAGGAGCAGCTTCTAACTATGGCTACACCTTC. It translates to CASSPGAASNYGYTF. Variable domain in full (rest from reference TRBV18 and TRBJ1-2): NAGVMQNPRHLVRRRGQEARLRCSPMKGHSHVYWYRQLPEEGLKFMVYLQKENIIDESGMPKERFSAEFPKEGPSILRIQQVVRGDSAAYFCASSPGAASNYGYTFGSGTRLTVV.

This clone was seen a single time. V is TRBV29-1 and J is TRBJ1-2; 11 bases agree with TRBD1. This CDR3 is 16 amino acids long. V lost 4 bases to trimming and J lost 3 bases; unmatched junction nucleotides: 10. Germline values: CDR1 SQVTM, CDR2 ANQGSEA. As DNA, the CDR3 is TGCAGCGTTGGGTCGGACAGGGGGCTTGGTGACTATGGCTACACCTTC. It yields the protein CSVGSDRGLGDYGYTF.

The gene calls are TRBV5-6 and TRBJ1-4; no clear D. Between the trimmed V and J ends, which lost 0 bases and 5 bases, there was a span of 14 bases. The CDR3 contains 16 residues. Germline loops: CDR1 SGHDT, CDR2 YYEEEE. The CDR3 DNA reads TGTGCCAGCAGCTTGGGTGTTGGGCCACGAAATGAAAAACTGTTTTTT. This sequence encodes CASSLGVGPRNEKLFF.

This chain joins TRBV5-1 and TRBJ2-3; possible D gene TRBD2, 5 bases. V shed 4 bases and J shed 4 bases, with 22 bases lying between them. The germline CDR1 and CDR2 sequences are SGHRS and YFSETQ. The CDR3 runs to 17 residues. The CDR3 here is CASSLRGVGPSSDTQYF. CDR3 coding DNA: TGCGCCAGCAGCCTGAGAGGCGTGGGCCCTAGCTCAGATACGCAGTATTTT.

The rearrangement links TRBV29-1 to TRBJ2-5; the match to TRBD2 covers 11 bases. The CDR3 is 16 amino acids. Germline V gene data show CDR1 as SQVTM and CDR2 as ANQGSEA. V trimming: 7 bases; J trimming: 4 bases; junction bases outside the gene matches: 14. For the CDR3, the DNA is TGCAGCGGTACTCGGACTAGCGGGCGTGAGGGAGAGACCCAGTACTTC. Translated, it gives CSGTRTSGREGETQYF.

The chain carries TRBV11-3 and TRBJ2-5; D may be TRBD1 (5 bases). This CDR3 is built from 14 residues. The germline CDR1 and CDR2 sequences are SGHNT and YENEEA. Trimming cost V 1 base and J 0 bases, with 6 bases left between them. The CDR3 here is CASSLGQNQETQYF. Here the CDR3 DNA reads TGTGCCAGCAGCTTAGGACAGAACCAAGAGACCCAGTACTTC.

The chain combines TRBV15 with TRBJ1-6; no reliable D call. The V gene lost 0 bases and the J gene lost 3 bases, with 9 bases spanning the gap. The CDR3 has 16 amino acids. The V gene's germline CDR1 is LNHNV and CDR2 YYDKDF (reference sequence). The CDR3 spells CATSRDPGVYNSPLHF. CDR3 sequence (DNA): TGTGCCACCAGCAGAGATCCCGGAGTCTATAATTCACCCCTCCACTTT.

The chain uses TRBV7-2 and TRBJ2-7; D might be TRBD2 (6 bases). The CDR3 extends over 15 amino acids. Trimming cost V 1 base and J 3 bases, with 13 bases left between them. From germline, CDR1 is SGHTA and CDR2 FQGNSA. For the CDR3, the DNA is TGTGCCAGCAGCTTAGAGGCCGGGAGTATCTACGAGCAGTACTTC. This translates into CASSLEAGSIYEQYF.

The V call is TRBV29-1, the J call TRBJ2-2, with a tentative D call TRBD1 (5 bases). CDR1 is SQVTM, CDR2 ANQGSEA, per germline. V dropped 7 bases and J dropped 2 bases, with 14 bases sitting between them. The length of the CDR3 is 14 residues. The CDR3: CSAQKTANTGELFF. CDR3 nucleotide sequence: TGCAGCGCCCAAAAGACAGCCAACACCGGGGAGCTGTTTTTT.

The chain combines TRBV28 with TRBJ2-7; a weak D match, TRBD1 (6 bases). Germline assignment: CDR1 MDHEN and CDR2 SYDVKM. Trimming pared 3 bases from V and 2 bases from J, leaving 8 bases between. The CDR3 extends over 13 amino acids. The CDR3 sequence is CASSFQGPYEQYF. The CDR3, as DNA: TGTGCCAGCAGTTTTCAGGGGCCCTACGAGCAGTACTTC.

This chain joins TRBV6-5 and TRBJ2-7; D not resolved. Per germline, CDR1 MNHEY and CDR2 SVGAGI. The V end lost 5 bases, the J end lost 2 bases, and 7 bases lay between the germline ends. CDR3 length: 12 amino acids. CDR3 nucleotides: TGTGCCAGCAGTCAAGGACCCTACGAGCAGTACTTC. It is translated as CASSQGPYEQYF.

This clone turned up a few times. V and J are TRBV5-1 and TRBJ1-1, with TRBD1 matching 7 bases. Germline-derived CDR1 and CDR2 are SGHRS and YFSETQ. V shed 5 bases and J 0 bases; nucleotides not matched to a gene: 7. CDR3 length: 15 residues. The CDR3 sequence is CASRLRTGMNTEAFF. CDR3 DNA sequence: TGCGCCAGCAGACTTCGGACAGGTATGAACACTGAAGCTTTCTTT.

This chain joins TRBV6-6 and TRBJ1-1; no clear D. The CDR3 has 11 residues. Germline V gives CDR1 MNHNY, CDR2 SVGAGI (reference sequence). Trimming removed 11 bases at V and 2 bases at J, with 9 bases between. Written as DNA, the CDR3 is TGTGCCGTGTATCTAAACACTGAAGCTTTCTTT. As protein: CAVYLNTEAFF.

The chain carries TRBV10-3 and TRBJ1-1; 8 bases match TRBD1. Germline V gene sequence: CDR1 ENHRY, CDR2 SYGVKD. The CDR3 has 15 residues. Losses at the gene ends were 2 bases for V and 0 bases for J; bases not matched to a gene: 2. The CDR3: CAISEDRGMNTEAFF. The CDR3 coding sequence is TGTGCCATCAGTGAGGACAGGGGCATGAACACTGAAGCTTTCTTT.

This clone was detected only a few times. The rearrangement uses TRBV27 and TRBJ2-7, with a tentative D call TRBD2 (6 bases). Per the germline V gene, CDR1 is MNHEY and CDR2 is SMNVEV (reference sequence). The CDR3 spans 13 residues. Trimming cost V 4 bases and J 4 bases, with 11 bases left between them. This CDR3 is CASSWDGGYEQYF. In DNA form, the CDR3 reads TGTGCCAGCAGTTGGGACGGGGGTTACGAGCAGTACTTC.

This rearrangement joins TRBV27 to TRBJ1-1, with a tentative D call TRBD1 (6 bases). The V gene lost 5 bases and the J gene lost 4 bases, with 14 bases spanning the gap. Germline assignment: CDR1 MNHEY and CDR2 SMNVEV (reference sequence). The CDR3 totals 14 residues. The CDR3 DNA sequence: TGTGCCAGCAGTAGGGGGGGAAGTATCACTGAAGCTTTCTTT. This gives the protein CASSRGGSITEAFF.

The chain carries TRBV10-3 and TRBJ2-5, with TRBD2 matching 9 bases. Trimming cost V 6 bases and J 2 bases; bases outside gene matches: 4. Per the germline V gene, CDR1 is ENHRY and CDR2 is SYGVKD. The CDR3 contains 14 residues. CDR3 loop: CAIRGLATQETQYF. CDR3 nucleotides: TGTGCCATCAGGGGACTAGCAACACAAGAGACCCAGTACTTC.

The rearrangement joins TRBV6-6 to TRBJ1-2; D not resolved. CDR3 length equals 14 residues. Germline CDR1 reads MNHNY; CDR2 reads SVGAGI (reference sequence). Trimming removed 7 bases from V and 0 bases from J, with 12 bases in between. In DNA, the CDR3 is TGTGCCAGCACCCGACACTCCACTAACTATGGCTACACCTTC. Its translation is CASTRHSTNYGYTF.

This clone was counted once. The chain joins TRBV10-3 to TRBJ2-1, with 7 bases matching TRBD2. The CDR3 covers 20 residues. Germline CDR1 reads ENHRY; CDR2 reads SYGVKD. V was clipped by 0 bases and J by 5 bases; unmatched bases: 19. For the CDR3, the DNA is TGTGCCATCAGTGAGTCAACTTTTGGGAGCGGCGGGAGAAGGGACAATGAGCAGTTCTTC. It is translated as CAISESTFGSGGRRDNEQFF.

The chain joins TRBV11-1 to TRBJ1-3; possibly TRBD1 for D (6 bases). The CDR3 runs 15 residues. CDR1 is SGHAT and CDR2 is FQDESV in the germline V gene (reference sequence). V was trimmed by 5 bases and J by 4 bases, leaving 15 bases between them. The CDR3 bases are TGTGCCAGCAGCGGGCAGGGGTTGTCCGGAAACACCATATATTTT. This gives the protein CASSGQGLSGNTIYF.

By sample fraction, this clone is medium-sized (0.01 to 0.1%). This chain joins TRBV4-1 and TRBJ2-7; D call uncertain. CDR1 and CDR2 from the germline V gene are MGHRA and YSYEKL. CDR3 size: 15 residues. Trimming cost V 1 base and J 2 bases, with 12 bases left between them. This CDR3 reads CASSQGSLTPYEQYF. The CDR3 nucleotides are TGCGCCAGCAGCCAAGGATCACTCACCCCCTACGAGCAGTACTTC.

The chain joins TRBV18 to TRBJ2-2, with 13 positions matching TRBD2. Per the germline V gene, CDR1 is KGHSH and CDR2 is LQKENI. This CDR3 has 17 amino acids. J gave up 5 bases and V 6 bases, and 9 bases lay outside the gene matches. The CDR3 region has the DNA TGTGCCAGCTCGGGGACTAGCGGGGATAAGAAGACCGGGGAGCTGTTTTTT. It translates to CASSGTSGDKKTGELFF.

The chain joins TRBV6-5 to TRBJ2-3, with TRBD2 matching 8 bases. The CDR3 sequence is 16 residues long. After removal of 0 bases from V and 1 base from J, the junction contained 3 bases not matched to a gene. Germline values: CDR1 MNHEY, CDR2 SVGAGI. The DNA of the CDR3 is TGTGCCAGCAGTTACTCCCGGGGGGGGCGCACAGATACGCAGTATTTT. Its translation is CASSYSRGGRTDTQYF.

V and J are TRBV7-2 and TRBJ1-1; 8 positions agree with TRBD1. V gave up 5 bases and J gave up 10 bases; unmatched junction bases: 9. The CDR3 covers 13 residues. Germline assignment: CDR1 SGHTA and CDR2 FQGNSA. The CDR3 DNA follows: TGTGCCAGCAGCCAAAACAGGGGGTCGGGAGCTTTCTTT. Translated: CASSQNRGSGAFF.

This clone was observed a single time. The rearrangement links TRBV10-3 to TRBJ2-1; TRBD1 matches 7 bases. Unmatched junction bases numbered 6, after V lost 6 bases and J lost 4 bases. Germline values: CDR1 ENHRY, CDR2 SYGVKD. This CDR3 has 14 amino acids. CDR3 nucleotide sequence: TGTGCCATCAGGGACGACAGGGAATACAATGAGCAGTTCTTC. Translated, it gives CAIRDDREYNEQFF.